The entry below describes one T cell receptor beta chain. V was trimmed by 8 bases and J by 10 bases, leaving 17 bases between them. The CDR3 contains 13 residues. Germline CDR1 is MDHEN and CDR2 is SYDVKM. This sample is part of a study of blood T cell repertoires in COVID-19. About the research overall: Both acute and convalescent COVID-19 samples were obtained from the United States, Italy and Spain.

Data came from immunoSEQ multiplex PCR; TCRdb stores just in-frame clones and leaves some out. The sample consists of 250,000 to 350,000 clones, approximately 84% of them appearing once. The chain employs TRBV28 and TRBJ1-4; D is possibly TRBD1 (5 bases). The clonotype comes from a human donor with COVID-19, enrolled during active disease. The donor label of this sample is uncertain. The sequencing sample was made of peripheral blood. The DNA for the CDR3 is TGTGCCAGCCACGGGCAGGGCATAGGAAAACTGTTTTTT. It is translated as CASHGQGIGKLFF.